One sample yielded the 17 T cell receptor beta chains listed below, sequenced in a study of T cells in localized non-small cell lung cancer. Clones were sequenced by immunoSEQ multiplex PCR, and TCRdb holds only the in-frame ones, with some missing. The sample lists about 79,000 clones, approximately 84% occurring once. Sequences were derived from peripheral blood, sampled before any cancer treatment. The receptors originated from a female donor of 60 years or more with stage I lung adenocarcinoma.

This sequence joins TRBV5-1 and TRBJ1-6; D is undetermined. There are 14 residues in the CDR3. Germline CDR1 and CDR2: SGHRS and YFSETQ. V was trimmed by 0 bases and J by 4 bases, leaving 5 bases between them. This chain's CDR3 is CASSLDSYNSPLHF. CDR3 nucleotides: TGCGCCAGCAGCTTGGACAGTTATAATTCACCCCTCCACTTT.

The sample holds one count of this clone. V usage is TRBV6-1 and J usage is TRBJ1-1; D not resolved. From germline, CDR1 is MNHNS and CDR2 SASEGT. This CDR3 is 12 amino acids long. Trimming shortened V by 8 bases and J by 4 bases, and 11 bases separated the two germline ends. Written as DNA, the CDR3 is TGTGCCAGCCTATTCCGAGTCACTGAAGCTTTCTTT. This encodes CASLFRVTEAFF.

The chain recombines TRBV13 with TRBJ2-7; the match to TRBD2 covers 11 bases. V lost 4 bases and J lost 0; bases outside the gene matches: 5. The germline V gene encodes CDR1 PRHDT and CDR2 FYEKMQ (reference sequence). This CDR3 is built from 16 residues. This CDR3 reads CASSSRTSGHSYEQYF. The CDR3 DNA is TGTGCCAGCAGCTCCCGGACTAGCGGGCACTCCTACGAGCAGTACTTC.

The rearrangement joins TRBV4-1 to TRBJ2-7; TRBD2 aligns across 10 bases. CDR1 MGHRA and CDR2 YSYEKL come from the germline V gene. Losses at the gene ends were 1 base for V and 0 bases for J; bases not matched to a gene: 9. The CDR3 totals 18 residues. CDR3 nucleotides: TGCGCCAGCAGCCAAGCCCCTAGCGGGGGCCCAAGCTCCTACGAGCAGTACTTC. This gives the protein CASSQAPSGGPSSYEQYF.

This clone has only one observation. The V and J genes are TRBV2 and TRBJ2-5; D is perhaps TRBD2 (7 bases). The V gene lost 3 bases and the J gene lost 4 bases, with 18 bases spanning the gap. The CDR3 length is 16 residues. The germline gives CDR1 SNHLY, CDR2 FYNNEI. CDR3 in DNA: TGTGCCAGCAGTGAGCTTGGGAGGGGGAGGCGAGAGACCCAGTACTTC. It yields the protein CASSELGRGRRETQYF.

In its sample, this clone was seen once. The V and J genes are TRBV30 and TRBJ2-6, with D tentatively TRBD2 (7 bases). The CDR3 is 16 amino acids. Trimming shortened V by 8 bases and J by 0 bases, and 17 bases separated the two germline ends. CDR1 and CDR2 (germline): GTSNPN, SVGIG (reference sequence). The CDR3, as DNA: TGTGCCCAAGGGGAGGGACACCTCTCTGGGGCCAACGTCCTGACTTTC. Translating it yields CAQGEGHLSGANVLTF. The entire variable domain, with the rest obtained from reference TRBV30 and TRBJ2-6, is as follows: SQTIHQWPATLVQPVGSPLSLECTVEGTSNPNLYWYRQAAGRGLQLLFYSVGIGQISSEVPQNLSASRPQDRQFILSSKKLLLSDSGFYLCAQGEGHLSGANVLTFGAGSRLTVL.

The V call is TRBV27, the J call TRBJ2-1; TRBD2 matches at 12 bases. V trimming: 4 bases; J trimming: 3 bases; junction bases outside the gene matches: 1. The CDR3 loop spans 15 amino acids. Germline CDR1 MNHEY, CDR2 SMNVEV (reference sequence). The CDR3 here is CASSWGLAGYNEQFF. DNA of the CDR3: TGTGCCAGCAGTTGGGGACTAGCGGGCTACAATGAGCAGTTCTTC.

V usage is TRBV2 and J usage is TRBJ2-3, with 10 bases aligning to TRBD1. Germline CDR1 reads SNHLY; CDR2 reads FYNNEI. CDR3 length: 15 amino acids. Trimming removed 6 bases from V and 3 bases from J; junction bases left unmatched: 6. The CDR3 DNA is TGTGCCAGCAGCCCCGACAGGGGGCGGACAGATACGCAGTATTTT. It specifies CASSPDRGRTDTQYF.

This rearrangement joins TRBV6-5 to TRBJ2-7; no definite D call. This CDR3 spans 11 amino acids. The V and J ends lost 5 bases and 4 bases respectively, with 6 bases between them. Looked up from germline, CDR1 is MNHEY and CDR2 is SVGAGI. The DNA for the CDR3 is TGTGCCAGCAGTGAAAGGTACGAGCAGTACTTC. Its translation is CASSERYEQYF.

The genes are TRBV11-2 and TRBJ2-7, with D unresolved. V was shortened by 1 base and J by 1 base, with 2 bases between the two germline ends. Germline CDR1 is SGHAT and CDR2 is FQNNGV. The CDR3 is made up of 12 amino acids. The CDR3 spells CASSLGSYEQYF. CDR3 coding DNA: TGTGCCAGCAGCTTAGGGTCCTACGAGCAGTACTTC.

The gene calls are TRBV6-1 and TRBJ1-4; D possibly corresponds to TRBD1 (6 bases). The germline V gene has CDR1 MNHNS and CDR2 SASEGT. The V end lost 5 bases, the J end lost 0 bases, and 10 bases lay between the germline ends. The CDR3 consists of 15 residues. The CDR3 nucleotides are TGTGCCAGCAGTCGACAGGAGTCAACTAATGAAAAACTGTTTTTT. It is translated as CASSRQESTNEKLFF.

V is TRBV7-9 and J is TRBJ2-2; possible D gene TRBD2, 7 bases. CDR1 and CDR2 (germline): SEHNR, FQNEAQ (reference sequence). The germline V and J ends were trimmed by 10 bases and 6 bases, with 21 bases remaining between them. The CDR3 covers 15 residues. The CDR3 protein is CAIPGGGGAPGELFF. CDR3 coding DNA: TGTGCCATCCCCGGTGGGGGGGGCGCCCCCGGGGAGCTGTTTTTT.

The CDR3: CASSEGGQAGNTIYF. CDR3 nucleotide sequence: TGTGCCAGCAGTGAGGGGGGACAGGCTGGAAACACCATATATTTT. The chain recombines TRBV6-1 with TRBJ1-3; 8 bases match TRBD1. Trimming removed 3 bases from V and 2 bases from J; junction bases left unmatched: 3. The CDR3 spans 15 residues. From germline, CDR1 is MNHNS and CDR2 SASEGT.

V gene TRBV29-1 combines with J gene TRBJ2-7; possibly TRBD2 for D (7 bases). V was pared by 7 bases and J by 3 bases, with 16 bases between. Germline V CDR1 and CDR2: SQVTM, ANQGSEA. CDR3 size: 13 residues. The chain's CDR3 is CSAEGGDRYEQYF. CDR3 in DNA: TGCAGCGCCGAGGGGGGGGACCGCTACGAGCAGTACTTC.

As for this clone: Germline and junction disagree at one end, which may indicate a read error. The chain joins TRBV7-7 to TRBJ2-2, with 7 bases fitting TRBD1. This CDR3 spans 14 amino acids. The germline V gene encodes CDR1 SSHAT and CDR2 FNYEAQ (reference sequence). CDR3 DNA sequence: TGTGCTAGCAGGCTCACAGGGGACACCGGGGAGCTGTTTTTT. It yields the protein CASRLTGDTGELFF.

The chain employs TRBV6-6 and TRBJ1-1; the match to TRBD1 covers 9 bases. The CDR3 extends over 14 amino acids. The junction had 1 base not matched to a gene; V was cut back by 2 bases and J by 3 bases. Germline CDR1 reads MNHNY; CDR2 reads SVGAGI (reference sequence). The CDR3 spells CASSYRDRDTEAFF. CDR3 sequence (DNA): TGTGCCAGCAGTTACCGGGACAGGGACACTGAAGCTTTCTTT.

The V and J genes are TRBV28 and TRBJ1-2, with unresolved D. The germline gives CDR1 MDHEN, CDR2 SYDVKM. This CDR3 is built from 12 residues. The V end was cut by 6 bases, the J end by 4 bases, with 9 bases between. For the CDR3, the DNA is TGTGCCAGCAGCCTGGTGGGCTATGGCTACACCTTC. Protein: CASSLVGYGYTF.